This TCR beta chain originates from a study of T cells after yellow fever vaccination. Broader study findings: Most clones from primary vaccination were detected again post-booster (roughly 95% CD4, around 88% CD8). There was a small share of clonotypes that showed up in both the CD4 and CD8 compartments.

TCRdb called the 5' RACE reads again in MiXCR, with one record for every CDR3 protein. The table includes under 300,000 distinct CDR3 sequences, under 15% detected once. With regard to this clonotype: Its specificity is not known.

Here the sequenced sample was CD4+ T cells sorted from PBMCs, taken 45 days after the yellow fever booster vaccination. This receptor was obtained from a man aged 30 to 39 who received the YFV17D yellow fever vaccine.

The CDR3 spells CASSLKGETNTDTQYF. CDR3 bases: TGTGCCAGCAGCCTGAAGGGGGAGACTAACACAGATACGCAGTATTTT. The rearrangement uses TRBV4-2 and TRBJ2-3, with D perhaps TRBD1 (6 bases). Germline V CDR1 and CDR2: LGHNA, YNFKEQ. There are 16 residues in the CDR3. The V gene lost 4 bases and the J gene lost 2 bases, with 16 bases spanning the gap.